This TCR beta chain derives from a study of cytotoxic CD8 clonotypes in ibrutinib-treated CLL. Study-level background: Samples had a mean of approximately 260,000 productive templates and around 90,000 productive rearrangements. Study results and caveats: The study found baseline clonality above age-matched healthy donors, tracking circulating CD8+ T-cell counts.

Clones were sequenced by immunoSEQ multiplex PCR, and TCRdb holds only the in-frame ones, with some missing. Altogether around 140,000 clones are present, 75% to 90% being singletons, with the ten largest covering 2% to 2.5%. Regarding this clone: What it binds is unknown.

The germline gives CDR1 LGHNA, CDR2 YSLEER. The CDR3 consists of 14 residues. The V end lost 1 base, the J end lost 10 bases, and 14 bases lay between the germline ends. This chain links TRBV4-3 with TRBJ2-1; tentative D call: TRBD1 (6 bases). The source was PBMCs, collected after 24 months of ibrutinib treatment. The TCR originated in a human donor with chronic lymphocytic leukemia. The CDR3 DNA reads TGCGCCAGCAGCCAAGTTGATCAGGGGAAGGAGCAGTTCTTC. Translated, it gives CASSQVDQGKEQFF.